The 21 T cell receptor beta chains below were found in one sample sequenced in a study of shared clonotypes between healthy human individuals (dated by TCRdb to about 2020). Libraries came from the immunoSEQ multiplex PCR assay. What TCRdb holds here is the immuneACCESS table cut down to in-frame rearrangements. Part of the clones is not present; checked against another copy, under half of the missing clones reflect an unresolved V gene, and the others are unexplained. The table for this sample lists fewer than 1.6 million clones; 98% to 99% of them were counted only once. The ten biggest clones cover 0.36% of the sample. Sequencing was performed on naive CD4+ T cells sorted from blood. This specimen's cell subset or site label, per the study, means: CD45RA+ positively selected. The source of these receptors is a man under 40 in good health.

The chain has TRBV15 and TRBJ1-2; the D is unclear. V was cut by 9 bases and J by 5 bases, with 16 bases left in between. Per the germline V gene, CDR1 is LNHNV and CDR2 is YYDKDF (reference sequence). This CDR3 is 13 amino acids long. Written as DNA, the CDR3 is TGTGCCACTTCTCGACGGGGTAATTATGGCTACACCTTC. This gives the protein CATSRRGNYGYTF.

V is TRBV12-5 and J is TRBJ2-1, with 7 positions matching TRBD2. CDR1 and CDR2 from the germline V gene are LGHNT and FRNRAP. The junction had 17 bases not matched to a gene; V was cut back by 0 bases and J by 12 bases. The CDR3 consists of 17 residues. The chain's CDR3 is CASGLVGLGGSTGSQFF. The CDR3 region has the DNA TGTGCTAGTGGTTTGGTCGGGTTGGGCGGGAGTACCGGTTCGCAGTTCTTC.

The chain is built from TRBV19 and TRBJ2-5; 8 nucleotides agree with TRBD1. Trimming removed 3 bases from V and 0 bases from J; junction bases left unmatched: 6. This CDR3 is built from 16 residues. Per the germline V gene, CDR1 is LNHDA and CDR2 is SQIVND (reference sequence). The CDR3 DNA reads TGTGCCAGTAGTATCCCCCGGACAGGGAACCAAGAGACCCAGTACTTC. The encoded protein is CASSIPRTGNQETQYF.

This sequence joins TRBV28 and TRBJ2-5, with 10 bases aligning to TRBD2. Trimming at V came to 8 bases and at J to 5 bases, leaving 8 bases not matched to a gene. The CDR3 runs 14 residues. Per germline, CDR1 MDHEN and CDR2 SYDVKM. For the CDR3, the DNA is TGTGCCAGCTACACTAGCGGGAATGGGGAGACCCAGTACTTC. This encodes CASYTSGNGETQYF.

V is TRBV7-2 and J is TRBJ2-3, with TRBD2 identical over 7 bases. This CDR3 contains 15 residues. Per the germline V gene, CDR1 is SGHTA and CDR2 is FQGNSA. The J segment lost 4 bases and the V segment lost 4 bases, leaving 8 bases of the junction unmatched. CDR3 residues: CASSSGGVAADTQYF. The CDR3 bases are TGTGCCAGCAGCTCGGGGGGAGTAGCGGCAGATACGCAGTATTTT. Full variable domain (missing parts from reference TRBV7-2 and TRBJ2-3): GAGVSQSPSNKVTEKGKDVELRCDPISGHTALYWYRQSLGQGLEFLIYFQGNSAPDKSGLPSDRFSAERTGGSVSTLTIQRTQQEDSAVYLCASSSGGVAADTQYFGPGTRLTVL.

The chain couples TRBV2 to TRBJ2-7, with TRBD1 matching 8 bases. Germline V lookup: CDR1 SNHLY, CDR2 FYNNEI. Trimming cost V 11 bases and J 3 bases; bases outside gene matches: 6. The CDR3 loop spans 12 amino acids. This CDR3 is CAGHDRGYEQYF. In DNA form, the CDR3 reads TGTGCCGGTCACGACAGGGGCTACGAGCAGTACTTC. The complete variable domain, with remaining parts taken from reference TRBV2 and TRBJ2-7, reads EPEVTQTPSHQVTQMGQEVILRCVPISNHLYFYWYRQILGQKVEFLVSFYNNEISEKSEIFDDQFSVERPDGSNFTLKIRSTKLEDSAMYFCAGHDRGYEQYFGPGTRLTVT.

The chain carries TRBV5-4 and TRBJ2-3, with a tentative D call TRBD2 (5 bases). Germline V gene data show CDR1 as SGHNT and CDR2 as YYREEE (reference sequence). This CDR3 spans 14 amino acids. The germline V and J ends were trimmed by 0 bases and 8 bases, with 13 bases remaining between them. CDR3 sequence reads: CASSLGPRERTQYF. As DNA, the CDR3 is TGTGCCAGCAGCTTGGGGCCGAGGGAGCGTACGCAGTATTTT.

The genes are TRBV6-5 and TRBJ2-3; D possibly corresponds to TRBD1 (6 bases). Looked up from germline, CDR1 is MNHEY and CDR2 is SVGAGI. CDR3 length equals 15 residues. V lost 0 bases and J 7 bases, leaving 14 bases between the germline ends. The CDR3 DNA reads TGTGCCAGCAGTTACTCGAACAGGGCCCGAAATACGCAGTATTTT. Translating it yields CASSYSNRARNTQYF.

The V gene is TRBV5-1, the J gene TRBJ2-1, with 11 bases matching TRBD2. This CDR3 contains 16 residues. J gave up 7 bases and V 4 bases, and 10 bases lay outside the gene matches. The germline V gene has CDR1 SGHRS and CDR2 YFSETQ. The CDR3 nucleotides are TGCGCCAGCAGCGTGATAGCGGGAGGGCCAAGGAATGAGCAGTTCTTC. Protein: CASSVIAGGPRNEQFF.

The chain links TRBV10-2 to TRBJ1-4; 8 bases are shared with TRBD1. Germline V gives CDR1 WSHSY, CDR2 SAAADI. This CDR3 comprises 16 residues. V shed 4 bases and J 8 bases; nucleotides not matched to a gene: 12. CDR3 residues: CASSVASTQGAEKLFF. In nucleotides, the CDR3 is TGCGCCAGCAGTGTCGCCTCGACCCAGGGGGCAGAAAAACTGTTTTTT.

The DNA of the CDR3 is TGTGCCAGCAGTGCAGCAACTATACCCTCCTACGAGCAGTACTTC. It specifies CASSAATIPSYEQYF. V gene TRBV6-1 combines with J gene TRBJ2-7, with D uncertain. The V gene's germline CDR1 is MNHNS and CDR2 SASEGT. CDR3 size: 15 residues. The V end was cut by 4 bases, the J end by 0 bases, with 13 bases between.

The chain combines TRBV18 with TRBJ2-2, with 12 bases aligning to TRBD2. Germline loops: CDR1 KGHSH, CDR2 LQKENI. The CDR3 extends over 19 amino acids. J lost 0 bases, V lost 4 bases, and 9 bases had no gene match. This chain's CDR3 is CASSRIPLAGGPNTGELFF. The CDR3 nucleotides read TGTGCCAGCTCACGAATCCCCCTAGCGGGAGGGCCGAACACCGGGGAGCTGTTTTTT.

The chain joins TRBV7-9 to TRBJ1-2; TRBD1 matches at 8 bases. The V segment lost 5 bases and the J segment 2 bases; nucleotides outside the gene matches: 7. The CDR3 runs to 15 residues. Germline-derived CDR1 and CDR2 are SEHNR and FQNEAQ (reference sequence). CDR3 sequence reads: CASSRGQGLNYGYTF. CDR3 DNA: TGTGCCAGCAGCCGCGGACAGGGACTGAACTATGGCTACACCTTC.

The chain carries TRBV27 and TRBJ2-3; D gene uncertain. The V end was cut by 6 bases, the J end by 0 bases, with 13 bases between. This CDR3 contains 15 residues. Germline V gene lookup returns CDR1 MNHEY and CDR2 SMNVEV (reference sequence). This chain's CDR3 is CASSRSGYSTDTQYF. CDR3 DNA sequence: TGTGCCAGCAGCCGAAGTGGATATAGCACAGATACGCAGTATTTT.

This chain joins TRBV28 and TRBJ2-1; 8 nucleotides match TRBD2. The germline V gene has CDR1 MDHEN and CDR2 SYDVKM. V gave up 2 bases and J gave up 16 bases; unmatched junction bases: 7. The CDR3 extends over 12 amino acids. Here the CDR3 reads CASSLLAGGPFF. The CDR3, as DNA: TGTGCCAGCAGTTTACTAGCGGGTGGGCCCTTCTTC.

The V call is TRBV10-2, the J call TRBJ2-7; 11 nucleotides line up with TRBD2. The CDR3 covers 15 residues. Per the germline V gene, CDR1 is WSHSY and CDR2 is SAAADI. V shed 3 bases and J 7 bases; nucleotides not matched to a gene: 8. The CDR3, as DNA: TGCGCCAGCAGTGATTTAGCGGGAGGGCCCATTGAGCAGTACTTC. It translates to CASSDLAGGPIEQYF.

The V and J genes are TRBV18 and TRBJ2-2; 10 nucleotides line up with TRBD1. The CDR3 runs to 18 residues. Trimming removed 4 bases from V and 1 base from J; junction bases left unmatched: 9. CDR1 is KGHSH and CDR2 is LQKENI in the germline V gene. CDR3 nucleotide sequence: TGTGCCAGCTCACTCGCGACAGGGGGCGCTTTGAACACCGGGGAGCTGTTTTTT. Translating it yields CASSLATGGALNTGELFF.

This chain connects TRBV28 to TRBJ1-1, with D uncertain. Germline lookup yields CDR1 MDHEN and CDR2 SYDVKM. Between the trimmed V and J ends, which lost 10 bases and 1 base, there was a span of 13 bases. This CDR3 contains 13 residues. The CDR3 here is CATLIAANTEAFF. CDR3 nucleotide sequence: TGTGCCACCTTGATTGCGGCGAACACTGAAGCTTTCTTT.

This clone was seen once. V gene TRBV18 combines with J gene TRBJ1-2, with unresolved D. The germline CDR1 and CDR2 sequences are KGHSH and LQKENI. V lost 2 bases and J 1 base, leaving 23 bases between the germline ends. The CDR3 is made up of 19 amino acids. DNA for the CDR3: TGTGCCAGCTCACCAGAAAACCGGATCACAGCACATTTTAACTATGGCTACACCTTC. This translates into CASSPENRITAHFNYGYTF.

V gene TRBV18 combines with J gene TRBJ2-3; 8 nucleotides align to TRBD1. CDR3 size: 18 residues. V lost 4 bases and J lost 1; bases outside the gene matches: 13. The germline V gene has CDR1 KGHSH and CDR2 LQKENI. The CDR3 DNA reads as TGTGCCAGCTCACGCGGGACAGGAACAGGGTCTGGCACAGATACGCAGTATTTT. Its protein product is CASSRGTGTGSGTDTQYF.

Only one count was recorded for this clone. At the DNA level, this CDR3 is encoded by other sequences in the same sample as well. The chain has TRBV29-1 and TRBJ2-7; 9 nucleotides agree with TRBD1. The CDR3 is made up of 13 amino acids. Per the germline V gene, CDR1 is SQVTM and CDR2 is ANQGSEA. Losses at the gene ends were 6 bases for V and 0 bases for J; bases not matched to a gene: 3. The CDR3 nucleotides are TGCAGCGTGGGACAGGGACCCTCCTACGAGCAGTACTTC. This sequence encodes CSVGQGPSYEQYF.